This T cell receptor beta chain was retrieved from a study of blood T cell repertoires in COVID-19. On the study more broadly: There were acute and convalescent COVID-19 samples, and they came from the United States, Italy and Spain. T cells, B-cell-depleted T cells, or PBMCs provided the cDNA or gDNA that served as material.

Participant age was roughly 18 to 95 years, and participants resided in about two dozen US areas. Each participant's cohort was designated according to participant-reported clinical history. The CDR3 consists of 15 residues. V was clipped by 2 bases and J by 7 bases, with 17 bases between them. Germline CDR1 reads GTSNPN; CDR2 reads SVGIG (reference sequence). TCRdb's table, derived via immunoSEQ multiplex PCR, lists solely in-frame clones and lacks some. The sample contains roughly 340,000 clones, roughly 86% of which appear only once. The chain uses TRBV30 and TRBJ1-4, with D possibly TRBD1 on 6 matching bases. The sequence was collected from a man aged 40-55 years in a cohort exposed to, infected with or recovered from COVID-19 (not recorded which). Sequenced: PBMCs or T cells enriched from blood (not recorded which). The CDR3 loop is CAWSRVQGRGEKLFF. CDR3 coding DNA: TGTGCCTGGAGTAGGGTACAGGGTAGAGGTGAAAAACTGTTTTTT.